This T cell receptor (beta chain) was identified during a study of beta chain features in type 1 diabetes. Overall study findings and caveats: For Type 1 diabetes patients, all four CD4+ subsets carried TCRB CDR3s that were moderately but significantly shorter.

This clone was counted only a few times. Its target is not known. The CDR3 totals 16 residues. The germline gives CDR1 SGHTA, CDR2 FQGNSA. Trimming removed 4 bases from V and 0 bases from J; junction bases left unmatched: 8. Of the isolated RNA, all was reverse transcribed, and so the sequenced material was expressed TCRB transcripts. Generated by immunoSEQ multiplex PCR, the TCRdb table keeps only in-frame clones and is missing some. The sample includes some 330,000 clones, roughly 12% seen only once; the top ten take 0.008% to 0.011%. The chain links TRBV7-2 to TRBJ2-7, with 8 nucleotides matching TRBD2. What was sequenced was naive CD4+ T cells from blood. The source is a woman between 18 and 29 years old with type 1 diabetes. The DNA of the CDR3 is TGTGCCAGCAGCTCCACGGGGGGGGTTAGCTCCTACGAGCAGTACTTC. Translating gives CASSSTGGVSSYEQYF. Complete variable domain (other parts from reference TRBV7-2 and TRBJ2-7): GAGVSQSPSNKVTEKGKDVELRCDPISGHTALYWYRQSLGQGLEFLIYFQGNSAPDKSGLPSDRFSAERTGGSVSTLTIQRTQQEDSAVYLCASSSTGGVSSYEQYFGPGTRLTVT.